This paragraph reports one TCR beta chain. Reverse transcription of roughly 0.5 to 1 ug RNA was carried out with random hexamers. TCRdb used MiXCR to reprocess the immunoSEQ multiplex PCR reads, holding one entry per CDR3 protein. The table lists roughly 130,000 distinct CDR3 sequences, 90% to 95% of them singletons. This specimen comes from a study of CD8 T cells in Susac syndrome. This clonotype was sampled from a human donor in good health. The sample taken for sequencing was CD4+ T cells from PBMCs.

The CDR3 protein is CASSVVGDSEQFF. The CDR3 DNA sequence: TGTGCCAGCAGCGTAGTGGGAGATAGTGAGCAGTTCTTC. The V call is TRBV9, the J call TRBJ2-1, with TRBD2 as a possible D gene (5 bases). V dropped 0 bases and J dropped 9 bases, with 10 bases sitting between them. Germline V gene lookup returns CDR1 SGDLS and CDR2 YYNGEE. This CDR3 region has 13 residues.